These 15 T cell receptor beta chains were all obtained from the same sample, sequenced in a study of cytomegalovirus exposure and HLA in healthy donors. With 60 Vbeta and 13 Jbeta primers, the PCR was carried out. The table came from immunoSEQ multiplex PCR; TCRdb's copy has only in-frame clones and leaves some out. The table includes over 70,000 clones, 75% to 85% detected once. The specimen sequenced was PBMCs. The receptors stem from a man over 45 in good health and CMV-seropositive.

The chain uses TRBV29-1 and TRBJ2-1; unclear D gene. The CDR3 is made up of 14 amino acids. CDR1 is SQVTM and CDR2 is ANQGSEA in the germline V gene. Trimming cost V 6 bases and J 5 bases, with 17 bases left between them. CDR3 coding DNA: TGCAGCGTCCCCCGCTCCGGGTCCAACAATGAGCAGTTCTTC. Protein product: CSVPRSGSNNEQFF.

The chain carries TRBV10-2 and TRBJ2-7; 9 bases match TRBD1. Germline CDR1 and CDR2: WSHSY and SAAADI. The CDR3 covers 14 residues. V lost 3 bases and J lost 4; bases outside the gene matches: 4. This CDR3 is CASSDRTGVYEQYF. The CDR3 DNA reads TGCGCCAGCAGTGATAGGACAGGGGTGTACGAGCAGTACTTC.

This chain connects TRBV27 to TRBJ2-5, with 7 bases lining up with TRBD2. From germline, CDR1 is MNHEY and CDR2 SMNVEV (reference sequence). The V gene end was trimmed by 7 bases and the J gene end by 4 bases; junction bases not matched to a gene: 9. The CDR3 extends over 14 amino acids. The CDR3 spells CASKKGLQSETQYF. CDR3 nucleotide sequence: TGTGCCAGCAAAAAGGGACTACAGTCAGAGACCCAGTACTTC.

In this sample, this clone turned up a few times. The chain carries TRBV7-8 and TRBJ1-2, with 7 bases aligning to TRBD1. The length of the CDR3 is 14 residues. With 5 bases clipped from V and 4 bases from J, the junction kept 7 bases outside the gene matches. Germline lookup yields CDR1 SGHVS and CDR2 FQNEAQ. As DNA, the CDR3 is TGTGCCAGCAGCGGATCACAGGGGCCCTATGGCTACACCTTC. Protein sequence: CASSGSQGPYGYTF. Looking up the rest from reference TRBV7-8 and TRBJ1-2 gives the full variable domain: GAGVSQSPRYKVAKRGQDVALRCDPISGHVSLFWYQQALGQGPEFLTYFQNEAQLDKSGLPSDRFFAERPEGSVSTLKIQRTQQEDSAVYLCASSGSQGPYGYTFGSGTRLTVV.

The V call is TRBV27, the J call TRBJ1-6, with 7 bases identical to TRBD1. Germline loops: CDR1 MNHEY, CDR2 SMNVEV (reference sequence). The V gene end was trimmed by 3 bases and the J gene end by 10 bases; junction bases not matched to a gene: 12. CDR3 length equals 16 residues. The CDR3 DNA reads TGTGCCAGCAGTTTCCGGCCCTGGGGACAGTTCTCACCCCTCCACTTT. Its protein product is CASSFRPWGQFSPLHF.

The chain couples TRBV5-6 to TRBJ2-7; 9 positions agree with TRBD1. With V trimmed by 7 bases and J by 1 base, 6 bases remained unmatched. The germline V gene has CDR1 SGHDT and CDR2 YYEEEE. The length of the CDR3 is 14 residues. Here the CDR3 reads CASGSGTGSYEQYF. Written as DNA, the CDR3 is TGTGCCAGCGGCTCCGGGACAGGGTCCTACGAGCAGTACTTC.

The chain links TRBV15 to TRBJ2-7; maybe TRBD1 (5 bases). This CDR3 comprises 16 residues. Deletions cut 0 bases from V and 2 bases from J, with 14 bases between. CDR1 LNHNV and CDR2 YYDKDF come from the germline V gene (reference sequence). In DNA, the CDR3 is TGTGCCACCAGCAGAGATTCGAGGACACCGACCTACGAGCAGTACTTC. Its protein product is CATSRDSRTPTYEQYF.

The rearrangement joins TRBV4-3 to TRBJ2-3, with 7 bases that match TRBD2. Germline assignment: CDR1 LGHNA and CDR2 YSLEER. V was clipped by 2 bases and J by 0 bases; unmatched bases: 2. The CDR3 sequence is 15 residues long. CDR3 sequence: CASSQSSGSTDTQYF. In nucleotides, the CDR3 is TGCGCCAGCAGCCAAAGTAGCGGGAGCACAGATACGCAGTATTTT.

This clone was seen a few times. This sequence joins TRBV19 and TRBJ2-5; D may be TRBD2 (6 bases). This CDR3 region has 13 residues. CDR1 and CDR2 from the germline V gene are LNHDA and SQIVND (reference sequence). Trimming left V 4 bases short and J 2 bases short, with 8 bases between. CDR3 loop: CASSTGLQETQYF. CDR3 in DNA: TGTGCCAGTAGTACAGGACTACAAGAGACCCAGTACTTC.

The chain joins TRBV9 to TRBJ2-3, with D possibly being TRBD1 (8 bases). Trimming stripped 4 bases from V and 0 bases from J, with 27 bases between. The CDR3 totals 20 residues. CDR1 and CDR2 from the germline V gene are SGDLS and YYNGEE. The DNA of the CDR3 is TGTGCCAGCAGCCTCCGGGACAGGACGTCTAGCGGAACTAGCACAGATACGCAGTATTTT. Translating it yields CASSLRDRTSSGTSTDTQYF.

V gene TRBV6-1 combines with J gene TRBJ1-1; possibly TRBD1 for D (5 bases). With 6 bases removed from V and 0 bases from J, the gap between germline ends came to 11 bases. The V gene's germline CDR1 is MNHNS and CDR2 SASEGT. This CDR3 comprises 14 residues. The CDR3 nucleotides read TGTGCCAGCAGGAAACAGGACATGAACACTGAAGCTTTCTTT. Translation gives CASRKQDMNTEAFF.

This clone has only a few counts. The rearrangement links TRBV16 to TRBJ1-5; TRBD1 agrees at 10 bases. V trimming: 4 bases; J trimming: 5 bases; junction bases outside the gene matches: 5. Germline V CDR1 and CDR2: KGHSY, FQNENV. CDR3 length: 15 amino acids. The chain's CDR3 is CASSRAGTGDQPQHF. Here the CDR3 DNA reads TGTGCCAGCAGCCGGGCCGGGACAGGGGATCAGCCCCAGCATTTT. Full variable domain (rest looked up from reference TRBV16 and TRBJ1-5): GEEVAQTPKHLVRGEGQKAKLYCAPIKGHSYVFWYQQVLKNEFKFLISFQNENVFDETGMPKERFSAKCLPNSPCSLEIQATKLEDSAVYFCASSRAGTGDQPQHFGDGTRLSIL.

The V call is TRBV6-1, the J call TRBJ2-7; TRBD1 aligns across 8 bases. Trimming took 4 bases from V and 5 from J; bases not matched to a gene: 10. Germline CDR1 and CDR2: MNHNS and SASEGT. The CDR3 extends over 15 amino acids. DNA for the CDR3: TGTGCCAGCAGTGTTCCGGGACAGGTTTCCCACGAGCAGTACTTC. Amino acid sequence: CASSVPGQVSHEQYF.

The chain recombines TRBV23-1 with TRBJ1-5; D not certain. Being an ORF, TRBV23-1 has a function that is uncertain. The V end was cut by 2 bases, the J end by 7 bases, with 12 bases between. The CDR3 has 14 residues. The CDR3 sequence: CASSQVGVQQPQHF. The DNA of the CDR3 is TGCGCCAGCAGTCAAGTCGGGGTACAACAGCCCCAGCATTTT.

The count of this clone is one. The rearrangement links TRBV30 to TRBJ1-2; D is ambiguous. The CDR3 covers 14 residues. The V end lost 8 bases, the J end lost 7 bases, and 23 bases lay between the germline ends. Per the germline V gene, CDR1 is GTSNPN and CDR2 is SVGIG (reference sequence). The CDR3 reads CAQSWGEWPLGYTF. The CDR3 nucleotides are TGTGCCCAGTCGTGGGGAGAGTGGCCCCTTGGCTACACCTTC.